Below are 6 T cell receptor beta chains sequenced from a single sample in a study of identical twins listed by TCRdb under 2016. Libraries were constructed by 5' RACE. The data were produced on an Illumina HiSeq 2000. Using fastp trimming at Q25 and MiXCR clonotype assembly, TCRdb reanalyzed the public sequencing data and kept in-frame beta chains. Entries that share a CDR3 protein sequence are merged under the most common genes and DNA. The sample table contains 200,000 to 300,000 distinct CDR3 sequences; only one count was recorded for approximately 7.8% of them. The top ten hold around 5.4% of the sample. The same data also contributed to another study, on yellow fever vaccine responses in identical twins.

Sequencing was carried out using CD8+ T cells sorted from blood. The receptors here all came from a woman aged 18 to 35 in good health.

This clonotype has a handful of counts. The chain couples TRBV9 to TRBJ2-1, with D tentatively TRBD2 (5 bases). V was shortened by 8 bases and J by 12 bases, with 9 bases between the two germline ends. The CDR3 extends over 9 amino acids. Germline-derived CDR1 and CDR2 are SGDLS and YYNGEE. CDR3 nucleotides: TGTGCCAGTGGGAGTCCGCAGTTCTTC. The encoded protein is CASGSPQFF.

This chain connects TRBV10-2 to TRBJ2-5, with unresolved D. Trimming removed 7 bases from V and 5 bases from J, with 8 bases in between. This CDR3 is 11 amino acids long. Germline V CDR1 and CDR2: WSHSY, SAAADI. CDR3 nucleotides: TGCGCCAGCAAAATGGGTGAGACCCAGTACTTC. Translated: CASKMGETQYF.

This clonotype was seen more than once but under ten times. The chain uses TRBV20-1 and TRBJ2-1; 10 nucleotides match TRBD2. Germline V gene lookup returns CDR1 DFQATT and CDR2 SNEGSKA (reference sequence). Germline trimming cut 5 bases from V and 3 bases from J; bases unmatched to any gene: 7. The CDR3 is made up of 15 amino acids. The CDR3 region is CSASKLAGLYNEQFF. For the CDR3, the DNA is TGCAGTGCTTCGAAACTAGCGGGACTCTACAATGAGCAGTTCTTC.

This clonotype showed up many times. The CDR3 region has the DNA TGTGCCAGCAGTGCGGGGACAGGGGCGAACACCGGGGAGCTGTTTTTT. As protein: CASSAGTGANTGELFF. This chain links TRBV2 with TRBJ2-2; 10 bases fit TRBD1. From germline, CDR1 is SNHLY and CDR2 FYNNEI. The CDR3 totals 16 residues. The junction had 2 bases not matched to a gene; V was cut back by 4 bases and J by 0 bases.

There are a few counts of this clonotype. V is TRBV12-3 or TRBV12-4 and J is TRBJ2-1, with D perhaps TRBD2 (6 bases). Trimming removed 2 bases from V and 6 bases from J, with 8 bases in between. This CDR3 comprises 13 residues. The CDR3 coding sequence is TGTGCCAGCAGTTTAACTAGCAGCAATGAGCAGTTCTTC. It is translated as CASSLTSSNEQFF.

This clonotype was detected many times. This chain uses TRBV19 with TRBJ1-2; a possible D gene is TRBD1 (5 bases). The germline CDR1 and CDR2 sequences are LNHDA and SQIVND (reference sequence). The CDR3 is 13 amino acids. V lost 1 base, J lost 4 bases, and 7 bases lay in between. The CDR3 reads CASSIGGVYGYTF. The CDR3 DNA is TGTGCCAGTAGTATAGGGGGCGTCTATGGCTACACCTTC.